Shown below are 28 T cell receptor beta chains from a single sample sequenced in a study of identical twins. TCRdb passed the 5' RACE reads through MiXCR, listing each CDR3 protein once. The repertoire holds roughly 720,000 distinct CDR3 sequences, 15% to 20% seen once, with around 14% in the top ten. A further study also used this sample, focusing on T cells expressing NK-cell markers.

Material: PBMCs. These receptors originate from a woman aged 18-29 years in good health.

This clonotype was counted a few times. This rearrangement joins TRBV7-8 to TRBJ1-5; the match to TRBD1 covers 9 bases. Per germline, CDR1 SGHVS and CDR2 FQNEAQ. This CDR3 contains 14 residues. J lost 6 bases, V lost 4 bases, and 4 bases had no gene match. The CDR3 nucleotides are TGTGCCAGCAGCTCTGACAGGGGGACTCAGCCCCAGCATTTT. It specifies CASSSDRGTQPQHF.

Points on this clonotype: An end of the junction differs from the germline gene, which may be a read error. The chain joins TRBV5-1 to TRBJ2-7; TRBD1 agrees at 9 bases. CDR1 SGHRS and CDR2 YFSETQ come from the germline V gene. The CDR3 has 13 amino acids. The CDR3 DNA follows: TGCGCCAGCAGCTTAAGGACAGGGGACGAGCCGTACTTC. The encoded protein is CASSLRTGDEPYF. The entire variable domain, with the rest obtained from reference TRBV5-1 and TRBJ2-7, is as follows: KAGVTQTPRYLIKTRGQQVTLSCSPISGHRSVSWYQQTPGQGLQFLFEYFSETQRNKGNFPGRFSGRQFSNSRSEMNVSTLELGDSALYLCASSLRTGDEPYFGPGTRLTVT.

The chain is built from TRBV7-9 and TRBJ1-2; tentative D call: TRBD1 (6 bases). Between the trimmed V and J ends, which lost 4 bases and 6 bases, there was a span of 21 bases. The CDR3 runs 16 residues. Germline V lookup: CDR1 SEHNR, CDR2 FQNEAQ (reference sequence). As DNA, the CDR3 is TGTGCCAGCAGCTCCACACGTGCGGGGGCGGAGGATGGCTACACCTTC. Translating it yields CASSSTRAGAEDGYTF.

The chain recombines TRBV11-2 with TRBJ2-3, with 11 bases that match TRBD2. This CDR3 has 15 residues. CDR1 is SGHAT, CDR2 FQNNGV, per germline. V shed 3 bases and J 6 bases; nucleotides not matched to a gene: 5. The CDR3 DNA reads TGTGCCAGCAGCTTTTTGACTAGCGGGGTTGATACGCAGTATTTT. This encodes CASSFLTSGVDTQYF.

V is TRBV29-1 and J is TRBJ2-5, with TRBD1 matching over 7 bases. The CDR3 has 14 amino acids. V lost 0 bases to trimming and J lost 4 bases; unmatched junction nucleotides: 5. The V gene's germline CDR1 is SQVTM and CDR2 ANQGSEA. CDR3 DNA sequence: TGCAGCGTTGAAGATCGGGCAGGGGGAGAGACCCAGTACTTC. It codes for CSVEDRAGGETQYF.

This clonotype was detected a few times. This rearrangement joins TRBV5-1 to TRBJ1-4; 7 bases are a match to TRBD1. After removal of 4 bases from V and 7 bases from J, the junction contained 10 bases not matched to a gene. The CDR3 is made up of 15 amino acids. CDR1 and CDR2 (germline): SGHRS, YFSETQ. CDR3 in amino acids: CASSTGTAEVEKLFF. CDR3 DNA: TGCGCCAGCAGCACCGGGACAGCGGAGGTTGAAAAACTGTTTTTT.

This clonotype was detected only a few times. The genes are TRBV15 and TRBJ2-1; D possibly matches TRBD1 or TRBD2 (5 bases each). V shed 2 bases and J shed 9 bases, with 8 bases lying between them. This CDR3 contains 12 residues. The germline V gene has CDR1 LNHNV and CDR2 YYDKDF (reference sequence). This chain's CDR3 is CATSRSGTEQFF. The CDR3 DNA follows: TGTGCCACCAGCAGATCGGGGACTGAGCAGTTCTTC.

The chain has TRBV4-1 and TRBJ2-5; the D is unclear. Germline CDR1 MGHRA, CDR2 YSYEKL. This CDR3 is 14 amino acids long. Trimming removed 0 bases from V and 1 base from J, with 6 bases in between. The CDR3 reads CASSQETGQETQYF. The CDR3 DNA follows: TGCGCCAGCAGCCAAGAGACGGGCCAAGAGACCCAGTACTTC.

The chain uses TRBV29-1 and TRBJ2-5; TRBD1 agrees at 7 bases. Germline CDR1 is SQVTM and CDR2 is ANQGSEA. After removal of 7 bases from V and 0 bases from J, the junction contained 5 bases not matched to a gene. This CDR3 is 13 amino acids long. The CDR3 DNA reads TGCAGCGCCTCCGGGACAGACCAAGAGACCCAGTACTTC. It codes for CSASGTDQETQYF.

The chain is built from TRBV5-5 and TRBJ2-1; 10 positions agree with TRBD2. CDR3 length equals 16 residues. Germline V gives CDR1 SGHKS, CDR2 YYEKEE (reference sequence). J lost 1 base, V lost 5 bases, and 6 bases had no gene match. For the CDR3, the DNA is TGTGCCAGCAGACTAAGCGGGGGGGGGTCCTACAATGAGCAGTTCTTC. This gives the protein CASRLSGGGSYNEQFF.

This clonotype was seen a few times. The V call is TRBV15, the J call TRBJ2-3; D is tentatively TRBD1 or TRBD2 (7 bases each). V lost 5 bases and J lost 8, with 17 bases in between. The CDR3 length is 14 residues. Germline CDR1 reads LNHNV; CDR2 reads YYDKDF (reference sequence). This chain's CDR3 is CATSSSGNRGTQYF. CDR3 in DNA: TGTGCCACCAGCTCCAGCGGGAACAGGGGTACGCAGTATTTT.

This clonotype appeared a few times. CDR3 sequence reads: CASSGSSEQFF. The CDR3 DNA reads TGTGCCAGCAGTGGTTCGAGCGAGCAGTTCTTC. The chain uses TRBV12-3 or TRBV12-4 and TRBJ2-1; D remains ambiguous. There are 11 residues in the CDR3. The ends were cut back, 5 bases at V and 10 bases at J, with 9 bases in the middle.

This clonotype was observed a handful of times. The genes are TRBV7-6 and TRBJ1-2; 9 bases align to TRBD1. Germline trimming cut 5 bases from V and 4 bases from J; bases unmatched to any gene: 8. CDR1 is SGHVS, CDR2 FNYEAQ, per germline. This CDR3 region has 15 residues. The CDR3 bases are TGTGCCAGCAGCGAAGGGACAGGGCCTGGCTATGGCTACACCTTC. The encoded protein is CASSEGTGPGYGYTF.

This clonotype was recorded a few times. The chain employs TRBV7-2 and TRBJ2-1, with 15 bases identical to TRBD2. There are 17 residues in the CDR3. The V gene's germline CDR1 is SGHTA and CDR2 FQGNSA. V was clipped by 3 bases and J by 6 bases; unmatched bases: 6. The CDR3 reads CASSFRTSGRGGNEQFF. DNA for the CDR3: TGTGCCAGCAGCTTCCGGACTAGCGGGAGGGGGGGCAATGAGCAGTTCTTC.

This clonotype came up a few times. The V call is TRBV29-1, the J call TRBJ2-7; D possibly corresponds to TRBD1 (5 bases). The CDR3 is 13 residues long. Germline V gene data show CDR1 as SQVTM and CDR2 as ANQGSEA. The V end lost 4 bases, the J end lost 4 bases, and 14 bases lay between the germline ends. Here the CDR3 reads CSVVARAGYEQYF. CDR3 sequence (DNA): TGCAGCGTTGTGGCTCGGGCAGGGTACGAGCAGTACTTC.

The rearrangement uses TRBV20-1 and TRBJ2-3; D unclear. CDR1 and CDR2 from the germline V gene are DFQATT and SNEGSKA (reference sequence). Trimming shortened V by 0 bases and J by 0 bases, and 13 bases separated the two germline ends. This CDR3 comprises 16 residues. CDR3: CSARDISRTSTDTQYF. The CDR3 nucleotides read TGCAGTGCTAGAGATATAAGTAGAACTAGCACAGATACGCAGTATTTT.

This clonotype has just a few counts. This chain connects TRBV7-2 to TRBJ1-1; 8 nucleotides line up with TRBD1. Losses at the gene ends were 8 bases for V and 3 bases for J; bases not matched to a gene: 8. CDR3 length: 14 residues. Germline V gene data show CDR1 as SGHTA and CDR2 as FQGNSA. The CDR3 here is CASLNRGEDTEAFF. Here the CDR3 DNA reads TGTGCCAGCCTGAACAGGGGGGAGGACACTGAAGCTTTCTTT.

The V call is TRBV20-1, the J call TRBJ2-7; 7 bases align to TRBD1. Losses at the gene ends were 6 bases for V and 4 bases for J; bases not matched to a gene: 12. The CDR3 covers 14 residues. Germline V lookup: CDR1 DFQATT, CDR2 SNEGSKA (reference sequence). The CDR3 nucleotides read TGCAGTGCGAATACAGGGGAATTCGTTTACGAGCAGTACTTC. This encodes CSANTGEFVYEQYF.

In its sample, this clonotype was seen a few times. The chain has TRBV9 and TRBJ2-5, with D possibly TRBD2 on 6 matching bases. V was shortened by 0 bases and J by 5 bases, with 14 bases between the two germline ends. The CDR3 loop spans 15 amino acids. Germline values: CDR1 SGDLS, CDR2 YYNGEE. Written as DNA, the CDR3 is TGTGCCAGCAGCGTAGGCGTCGGGAGCGGGGAGACCCAGTACTTC. This translates into CASSVGVGSGETQYF.

This clonotype was found a few times. The chain has TRBV25-1 and TRBJ2-5, with 9 positions matching TRBD2. Germline CDR1 MGHDK, CDR2 SYGVNS. V lost 4 bases, J lost 6 bases, and 9 bases stayed unmatched. CDR3 length: 15 residues. The CDR3 DNA reads TGTGCCAGCAGTGCTAGCGGGAACGTTTTAAAGACCCAGTACTTC. Translation: CASSASGNVLKTQYF.

This clonotype has a handful of counts. The chain joins TRBV6-1 to TRBJ2-5; 8 bases line up with TRBD1. The germline V gene encodes CDR1 MNHNS and CDR2 SASEGT. V was clipped by 6 bases and J by 5 bases; unmatched bases: 17. CDR3 length equals 17 residues. Here the CDR3 DNA reads TGTGCCAGCAGCTCCTACGGACAGGGTGTATTTATGGAGACCCAGTACTTC. Its protein is CASSSYGQGVFMETQYF.

This rearrangement joins TRBV6-1 to TRBJ2-3; TRBD2 is a possible D gene (5 bases). The V and J ends lost 6 bases and 5 bases respectively, with 15 bases between them. The CDR3 spans 14 residues. CDR1 and CDR2 from the germline V gene are MNHNS and SASEGT. The CDR3: CASSLSGWGDTQYF. The CDR3 coding sequence is TGTGCCAGCAGCCTCAGCGGTTGGGGAGATACGCAGTATTTT.

Many counts were recorded for this clonotype. The chain is built from TRBV12-3 or TRBV12-4 and TRBJ1-1; 7 bases are a match to TRBD1. This CDR3 has 13 amino acids. With 5 bases clipped from V and 4 bases from J, the junction kept 4 bases outside the gene matches. CDR3 nucleotides: TGTGCCAGCAGTCGTACAGGGGTCACTGAAGCTTTCTTT. It codes for CASSRTGVTEAFF.

This clonotype was seen a handful of times. The chain recombines TRBV5-1 with TRBJ2-1, with 10 bases identical to TRBD2. The V and J ends lost 2 bases and 4 bases, in that order; junction bases with no gene match: 3. This CDR3 has 15 amino acids. Germline CDR1 SGHRS, CDR2 YFSETQ. Written as DNA, the CDR3 is TGCGCCAGCAGCTTCCAGACTAGCGGGTACAATGAGCAGTTCTTC. Residues: CASSFQTSGYNEQFF.

The J gene is TRBJ1-6, the V gene TRBV7-2; D gene uncertain. The CDR3 consists of 14 residues. CDR1 and CDR2 (germline): SGHTA, FQGNSA. The V gene lost 5 bases and the J gene lost 0 bases, with 5 bases spanning the gap. In DNA, the CDR3 is TGTGCCAGCAGCGTCAGCTCCTATAATTCACCCCTCCACTTT. It codes for CASSVSSYNSPLHF.

V gene TRBV6-1 combines with J gene TRBJ2-1; no clear D gene. The CDR3 consists of 12 residues. Germline V gene sequence: CDR1 MNHNS, CDR2 SASEGT. The V gene lost 7 bases and the J gene lost 2 bases, with 6 bases spanning the gap. In DNA, the CDR3 is TGTGCCAGCACCGAAGCCTACAATGAGCAGTTCTTC. As protein: CASTEAYNEQFF.

V and J are TRBV10-3 and TRBJ1-3, with D uncertain. With 2 bases removed from V and 2 bases from J, the gap between germline ends came to 1 base. From germline, CDR1 is ENHRY and CDR2 SYGVKD. The CDR3 contains 12 residues. CDR3: CAISEAGNTIYF. DNA of the CDR3: TGTGCCATCAGTGAGGCTGGAAACACCATATATTTT.

V gene TRBV20-1 combines with J gene TRBJ2-3; D call uncertain. Trimming removed 6 bases from V and 4 bases from J, with 14 bases in between. Germline assignment: CDR1 DFQATT and CDR2 SNEGSKA (reference sequence). The CDR3 contains 13 residues. The CDR3 loop is CSAWASSADTQYF. CDR3 DNA sequence: TGCAGTGCGTGGGCTAGTTCGGCAGATACGCAGTATTTT.